This TCR beta chain was observed in a study of blood T cell repertoires in COVID-19. The wider study: Specimens from acute and convalescent COVID-19 originated in the United States, Italy and Spain. The cDNA or gDNA used as material had been derived from T cells, B-cell-depleted T cells, or PBMCs.

Trimming at V came to 8 bases and at J to 5 bases, leaving 8 bases not matched to a gene. The CDR3 totals 14 residues. From germline, CDR1 is MNHNY and CDR2 SVGAGI (reference sequence). Study processing details: Using reference gene primer amplification, nucleated cell counts were estimated. The data were produced by immunoSEQ multiplex PCR, yet TCRdb's version contains in-frame clones alone and is incomplete. V and J calls and clone size are those listed in that table; D and trimming were worked out from the DNA. The data show about 150,000 clones, roughly 88% seen once. The TCR was taken from a woman in her forties or fifties with acute or convalescent COVID-19. Sample: peripheral blood. The V call is TRBV6-6, the J call TRBJ2-1; 8 bases align to TRBD2. CDR3 sequence: CASARTSFDNEQFF. The CDR3, as DNA: TGTGCCAGCGCCAGGACTAGCTTCGACAATGAGCAGTTCTTC.